This passage covers 6 T cell receptor beta chains from one sample sequenced in a study of cytomegalovirus exposure and HLA in healthy donors. This PCR relied on a set of 60 Vbeta primers and 13 Jbeta primers. Repertoires were generated with immunoSEQ multiplex PCR, while TCRdb's copy carries only in-frame clones and drops some. The data hold roughly 150,000 clones, with around 80% observed a single time. The material sequenced was PBMCs. These receptor sequences come from a man aged 18 to 30 in good health and CMV-seropositive.

V and J are TRBV27 and TRBJ2-1; D is possibly TRBD2 (5 bases). CDR1 and CDR2 from the germline V gene are MNHEY and SMNVEV (reference sequence). This CDR3 is built from 15 residues. With 4 bases removed from V and 2 bases from J, the gap between germline ends came to 12 bases. The CDR3, as DNA: TGTGCCAGCAGTTCCAGCGGAGAACCCTACAATGAGCAGTTCTTC. Translation gives CASSSSGEPYNEQFF.

The chain combines TRBV28 with TRBJ2-1, with 12 bases fitting TRBD2. V was pared by 3 bases and J by 10 bases, with 10 bases of the junction left unmatched. Per the germline V gene, CDR1 is MDHEN and CDR2 is SYDVKM. This CDR3 contains 16 residues. CDR3 region: CASSFPPSGRGGEQFF. In nucleotides, the CDR3 is TGTGCCAGCAGTTTCCCGCCTAGCGGGAGGGGCGGGGAGCAGTTCTTC.

J is TRBJ2-3 and V is TRBV18; D perhaps matches TRBD1 (5 bases). Germline V CDR1 and CDR2: KGHSH, LQKENI. With 3 bases removed from V and 3 bases from J, the gap between germline ends came to 16 bases. This CDR3 has 16 amino acids. Here the CDR3 reads CASSPRQQGGTDTQYF. CDR3 nucleotides: TGTGCCAGCTCACCGAGGCAGCAGGGCGGTACAGATACGCAGTATTTT.

This rearrangement joins TRBV21-1 to TRBJ2-2; the D call of TRBD2 is as the table states it, not checked on the DNA. TRBV21-1 is reported as a pseudogene. The CDR3 sequence is 15 residues long. The chain's CDR3 is CASTIGGGPSGELFF. DNA of the CDR3: TGTGCCAGCACCATAGGGGGAGGGCCTTCCGGGGAGCTGTTTTTT.

The J gene is TRBJ2-7, the V gene TRBV28, with D uncertain. The CDR3 totals 14 residues. In germline, CDR1 is MDHEN, CDR2 SYDVKM. The V gene lost 2 bases and the J gene lost 4 bases, with 12 bases spanning the gap. Here the CDR3 reads CASSLHLSPYEQYF. The CDR3 DNA follows: TGTGCCAGCAGTTTACACCTGAGCCCTTACGAGCAGTACTTC.

The chain is built from TRBV14 and TRBJ2-3; the match to TRBD2 covers 8 bases. In germline, CDR1 is SGHDN, CDR2 FVKESK. The trim removed 2 bases at V and 3 bases at J, leaving 13 bases unmatched. This CDR3 is built from 18 residues. CDR3 DNA: TGTGCCAGCAGCCAAATCGACCAGCTAGCGGGCGGAACAGATACGCAGTATTTT. Its translation: CASSQIDQLAGGTDTQYF. The full variable domain, its missing parts supplied by reference TRBV14 and TRBJ2-3, is EAGVTQFPSHSVIEKGQTVTLRCDPISGHDNLYWYRRVMGKEIKFLLHFVKESKQDESGMPNNRFLAERTGGTYSTLKVQPAELEDSGVYFCASSQIDQLAGGTDTQYFGPGTRLTVL.